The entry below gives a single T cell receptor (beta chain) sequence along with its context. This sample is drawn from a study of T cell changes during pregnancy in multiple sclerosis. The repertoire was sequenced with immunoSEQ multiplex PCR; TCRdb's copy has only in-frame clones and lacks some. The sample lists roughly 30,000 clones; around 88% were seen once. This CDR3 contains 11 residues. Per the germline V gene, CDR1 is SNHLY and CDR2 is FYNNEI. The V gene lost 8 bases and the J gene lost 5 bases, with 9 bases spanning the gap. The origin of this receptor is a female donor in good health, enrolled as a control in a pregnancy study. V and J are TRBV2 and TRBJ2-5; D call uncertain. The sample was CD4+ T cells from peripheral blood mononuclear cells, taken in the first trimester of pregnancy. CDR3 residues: CASLQWETQYF. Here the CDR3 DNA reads TGTGCCAGCTTGCAGTGGGAGACCCAGTACTTC.